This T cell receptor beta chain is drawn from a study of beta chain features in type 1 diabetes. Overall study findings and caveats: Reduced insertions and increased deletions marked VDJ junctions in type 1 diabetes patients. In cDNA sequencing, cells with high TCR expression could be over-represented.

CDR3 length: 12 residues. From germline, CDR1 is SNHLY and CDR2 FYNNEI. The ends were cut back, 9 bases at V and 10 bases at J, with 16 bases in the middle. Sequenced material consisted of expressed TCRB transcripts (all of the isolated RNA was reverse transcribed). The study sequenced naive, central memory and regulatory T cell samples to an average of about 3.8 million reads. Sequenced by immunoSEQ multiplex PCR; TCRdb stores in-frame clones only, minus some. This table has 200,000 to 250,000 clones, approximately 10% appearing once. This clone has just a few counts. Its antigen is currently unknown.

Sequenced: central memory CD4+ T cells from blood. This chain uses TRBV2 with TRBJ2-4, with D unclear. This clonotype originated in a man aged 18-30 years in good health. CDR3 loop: CASKGGPEIQYF. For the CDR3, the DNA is TGTGCCAGTAAGGGTGGGCCGGAGATTCAGTACTTC. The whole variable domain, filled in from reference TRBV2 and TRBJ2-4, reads EPEVTQTPSHQVTQMGQEVILRCVPISNHLYFYWYRQILGQKVEFLVSFYNNEISEKSEIFDDQFSVERPDGSNFTLKIRSTKLEDSAMYFCASKGGPEIQYFGAGTRLSVL.